The clone carrying this T cell receptor (beta chain) came up once. When the RNA was reverse transcribed, random hexamers were used with an input of roughly 0.45 to 1 ug. TCRdb recomputed calls from the immunoSEQ multiplex PCR reads with MiXCR, one row per CDR3 protein. This sample has approximately 150,000 distinct CDR3 sequences, with roughly 93% found just once. The sample comes from a study of CD8 T cells in Susac syndrome. The specimen sequenced was CD4+ T cells from PBMCs. The receptor was isolated from a human donor in good health.

The CDR3 region is CASSARHRNNSPLHF. In nucleotides, the CDR3 is TGTGCCAGCAGTGCCAGGCACCGGAATAATTCACCCCTCCACTTT. J is TRBJ1-6 and V is TRBV2; D is ambiguous. Trimming removed 4 bases at V and 5 bases at J, with 12 bases between. The CDR3 contains 15 residues. CDR1 SNHLY and CDR2 FYNNEI come from the germline V gene. The complete variable domain, with remaining parts taken from reference TRBV2 and TRBJ1-6, reads EPEVTQTPSHQVTQMGQEVILRCVPISNHLYFYWYRQILGQKVEFLVSFYNNEISEKSEIFDDQFSVERPDGSNFTLKIRSTKLEDSAMYFCASSARHRNNSPLHFGNGTRLTVT.